Listed below are T cell receptor beta chains from one sample, sequenced in a study of cytomegalovirus exposure and HLA in healthy donors. Libraries were prepared by immunoSEQ multiplex PCR; TCRdb keeps only in-frame clonotypes and omits some of them. Of 100,000 to 150,000 clones in the sample, around 85% were seen once. The source material was PBMCs. These receptor sequences come from a man younger than 35 in good health and CMV-seropositive. Each CDR3 is given with its conserved first and last residue. D genes are given only for firm matches. Where a row states a size, it is once, few, many or the class of an expanded clone; other rows omit it.

>-|-|TRBV2|TRBJ1-3
CASSPTGSSGNTIYF
TGTGCCAGCAGTCCCACAGGGTCCTCTGGAAACACCATATATTTT
>once|-|TRBV28|TRBJ2-1
CASSFADSYNEQFF
TGTGCCAGCAGTTTTGCCGACAGCTACAATGAGCAGTTCTTC
>few|TRBD1|TRBV7-9|TRBJ1-5
CASSRGQPGQPQHF
TGTGCCAGCAGCCGGGGACAGCCCGGCCAGCCCCAGCATTTT
>-|TRBD1|TRBV5-1|TRBJ2-1
CASSVGQGSYNEQFF
TGCGCCAGCAGCGTGGGACAGGGATCCTACAATGAGCAGTTCTTC
>-|TRBD1|TRBV4-1|TRBJ2-5
CASSQGTGSSGETQYF
TGCGCCAGCAGCCAAGGGACAGGGTCGTCCGGCGAGACCCAGTACTTC
>-|-|TRBV6-1|TRBJ2-3
CASSGRRRDTQYF
TGTGCCAGCAGTGGTAGGCGGCGAGATACGCAGTATTTT
>-|-|TRBV15|TRBJ2-5
CATSRDPGREETQYF
TGTGCCACCAGCAGAGATCCGGGAAGAGAAGAGACCCAGTACTTC
>-|TRBD1|TRBV4-1|TRBJ1-3
CASSQVPGRGPGNTIYF
TGCGCCAGCAGCCAAGTCCCCGGCAGGGGGCCTGGAAACACCATATATTTT
>-|-|TRBV7-9|TRBJ2-1
CASSSSSYNEQFF
TGTGCCAGCAGCTCTAGCTCCTACAATGAGCAGTTCTTC
>-|-|TRBV19|TRBJ1-5
CASKGAGFNQPQHF
TGTGCCAGTAAAGGGGCAGGGTTCAATCAGCCCCAGCATTTT
>-|TRBD1|TRBV15|TRBJ1-2
CATSRALLGGASGYTF
TGTGCCACCAGCAGAGCCCTCTTAGGGGGCGCGAGTGGCTACACCTTC
>-|TRBD1|TRBV11-2|TRBJ2-7
CASSLDRIGDRTYEQYF
TGTGCCAGCAGCTTAGATAGGATTGGGGACAGAACCTACGAGCAGTACTTC
>-|TRBD2|TRBV6-5|TRBJ2-3
CASRGLAGNTDTQYF
TGTGCCAGCAGGGGACTAGCGGGGAACACAGATACGCAGTATTTT
>-|TRBD2|TRBV4-3|TRBJ2-7
CASSPGPASGGYEQYF
TGCGCCAGCAGCCCCGGCCCTGCTAGCGGGGGCTACGAGCAGTACTTC
>-|TRBD2|TRBV6-1|TRBJ2-5
CASSDLAGGGETQYF
TGTGCCAGCAGTGATCTAGCGGGGGGAGGGGAGACCCAGTACTTC
>-|-|TRBV15|TRBJ2-7
CATSSPAGVGYEQYF
TGTGCCACCAGCAGTCCGGCAGGGGTAGGCTACGAGCAGTACTTC
>-|TRBD1|TRBV5-1|TRBJ2-3
CASSPGTGGLGADTQYF
TGCGCCAGCAGCCCCGGGACAGGGGGGTTGGGCGCAGATACGCAGTATTTT
>-|-|TRBV7-8|TRBJ2-2
CASSLNTGEPFF
TGTGCCAGCAGCCTAAACACCGGGGAGCCGTTTTTT